This is a list of T cell receptor beta chains from one sample in a study of CD8 T cells in ankylosing spondylitis. MiXCR, applied by TCRdb to the 5' RACE reads, yields one record per CDR3 protein. The table lists 250,000 to 400,000 distinct CDR3 sequences, 11% of them singletons, with roughly 9.2% in the top ten. Sequenced material: blood, either unsorted or a sorted T cell fraction (not recorded which). The receptors originated from a female donor with ankylosing spondylitis or in good health (not recorded which). CDR3s include the opening cysteine and the closing phenylalanine or tryptophan. D genes are given only for firm matches. Rows may omit the clone size; those that give it use once, few, many or a size class.

D,J,V,size,CDR3,DNA
TRBD1,TRBJ2-3,TRBV5-1,many,CASSAGTGGTDTQYF,TGCGCCAGCAGCGCTGGGACAGGGGGCACAGATACGCAGTATTTT
NA,TRBJ1-3,TRBV5-1,few,CASSLVGESGNTIYF,TGCGCCAGCAGCTTGGTGGGCGAGTCTGGAAACACCATATATTTT
NA,TRBJ1-2,TRBV5-1,many,CASSFLIAGDNYGYTF,TGCGCCAGCAGCTTCCTTATCGCGGGGGACAACTATGGCTACACCTTC
TRBD1,TRBJ1-2,TRBV10-3,many,CAISESSGQGKYYGYTF,TGTGCCATCAGTGAGTCATCGGGACAGGGAAAATACTATGGCTACACCTTC
TRBD2,TRBJ2-3,TRBV20-1,few,CSARSGGQLLTTDTQYF,TGCAGTGCTAGGAGCGGGGGGCAACTCCTGACCACAGATACGCAGTATTTT
NA,TRBJ1-2,TRBV5-1,NA,CASSLYIQSGDGYTF,TGCGCCAGCAGCTTATACATCCAGAGTGGGGATGGCTACACCTTC
TRBD1,TRBJ2-7,TRBV12-3/TRBV12-4,many,CASSLGAGGLYEQYF,TGTGCCAGCAGTTTAGGGGCAGGGGGTCTCTACGAGCAGTACTTC
TRBD1,TRBJ1-6,TRBV5-1,many,CASSSDRVSPLHF,TGCGCCAGCAGCTCCGACAGGGTTTCACCCCTCCACTTT
TRBD1,TRBJ2-1,TRBV7-2,few,CASSLAPGQMNEQFF,TGTGCCAGCAGCTTAGCTCCGGGACAGATGAATGAGCAGTTCTTC
TRBD2,TRBJ2-1,TRBV7-6,many,CASSLGTSGYNEQFF,TGTGCCAGCAGCTTGGGGACTAGCGGTTACAATGAGCAGTTCTTC
NA,TRBJ2-1,TRBV7-3,NA,CASSQGGASYNEQFF,TGTGCCAGCAGCCAAGGGGGAGCTAGCTACAATGAGCAGTTCTTC
TRBD1,TRBJ1-5,TRBV20-1,NA,CSARLIVSETGIPNQPQHF,TGCAGTGCTAGACTCATAGTTAGCGAGACAGGGATTCCTAATCAGCCCCAGCATTTT
NA,TRBJ2-1,TRBV7-8,NA,CASSNAGNSNEQFF,TGTGCCAGCAGCAACGCTGGGAACAGCAATGAGCAGTTCTTC
NA,TRBJ2-4,TRBV20-1,many,CSARAYAPGEGGKNIQYF,TGCAGTGCTAGAGCCTATGCCCCAGGGGAGGGTGGGAAAAACATTCAGTACTTC
NA,TRBJ2-2,TRBV5-1,NA,CASSFTRIDTGELFF,TGCGCCAGCAGCTTCACCAGGATCGACACCGGGGAGCTGTTTTTT
NA,TRBJ1-3,TRBV7-2,many,CASSFTRGTGNTIYF,TGTGCCAGCAGCTTTACTAGGGGAACAGGAAACACCATATATTTT
NA,TRBJ1-2,TRBV7-9,many,CASSLVEARGYTF,TGTGCCAGCAGCTTGGTCGAGGCGAGAGGCTACACCTTC
NA,TRBJ1-5,TRBV6-2/TRBV6-3,few,CASSSGLGSDQPQHF,TGTGCCAGCAGCTCGGGATTGGGATCGGATCAGCCCCAGCATTTT
NA,TRBJ2-5,TRBV15,many,CATSRDTDAKETQYF,TGTGCCACCAGCAGAGATACAGATGCAAAGGAGACCCAGTACTTC
TRBD2,TRBJ2-2,TRBV18,many,CASSPLAGDYHTGELFF,TGTGCCAGCTCACCACTAGCGGGAGACTATCACACCGGGGAGCTGTTTTTT
NA,TRBJ2-3,TRBV27,many,CASSFPRRDKGLDTQYF,TGTGCCAGCAGTTTCCCCCGCCGGGACAAGGGGCTAGATACGCAGTATTTT
NA,TRBJ2-3,TRBV20-1,many,CSARKGMSTDTQYF,TGCAGTGCCCGAAAGGGTATGAGCACAGATACGCAGTATTTT
TRBD1,TRBJ1-5,TRBV20-1,many,CSASTGQDINQPQHF,TGCAGTGCGAGCACCGGACAGGACATCAATCAGCCCCAGCATTTT
TRBD2,TRBJ2-1,TRBV7-2,few,CASSLFSGRVGNEQFF,TGTGCCAGCAGCTTATTCAGCGGGAGAGTAGGGAATGAGCAGTTCTTC
TRBD1,TRBJ1-4,TRBV12-3/TRBV12-4,NA,CASRERTGTDSEKLFF,TGTGCCAGCAGAGAGAGGACCGGGACAGATAGCGAAAAACTGTTTTTT
NA,TRBJ2-7,TRBV12-3/TRBV12-4,NA,CASGTGSLRDEQYF,TGTGCCAGCGGAACAGGGTCCTTGAGGGACGAGCAGTACTTC
TRBD2,TRBJ2-1,TRBV20-1,many,CSARGAGGNYEQFF,TGCAGTGCTAGAGGAGCGGGAGGGAATTATGAGCAGTTCTTC
NA,TRBJ1-3,TRBV9,many,CASSGGRGTYF,TGTGCCAGCAGCGGCGGACGGGGAACATATTTT
TRBD1,TRBJ2-2,TRBV24-1,few,CATSDLRTGGYTGELFF,TGTGCCACCAGTGATTTGCGGACAGGGGGGTACACCGGGGAGCTGTTTTTT
NA,TRBJ2-1,TRBV2,NA,CASRPAPEEQFF,TGTGCCAGCAGACCGGCTCCTGAGGAGCAGTTCTTC
NA,TRBJ1-1,TRBV28,many,CASSPNGDTEAFF,TGTGCCAGCAGCCCTAATGGGGACACTGAAGCTTTCTTT
TRBD1,TRBJ2-3,TRBV6-1,many,CASTPGTGHMDTQYF,TGTGCCAGCACCCCTGGGACAGGGCATATGGATACGCAGTATTTT
NA,TRBJ2-7,TRBV20-1,many,CSAWVLGAYEQYF,TGCAGTGCTTGGGTCCTAGGGGCCTACGAGCAGTACTTC
TRBD2,TRBJ2-7,TRBV13,many,CASSSRGTSGSYEQYF,TGTGCCAGCAGTTCCCGCGGGACTAGCGGCTCCTACGAGCAGTACTTC
NA,TRBJ2-5,TRBV25-1,few,CASSTQDKPQETQYF,TGTGCCAGCAGTACGCAGGACAAGCCCCAAGAGACCCAGTACTTC
NA,TRBJ2-1,TRBV18,NA,CASSPPGSSNEQFF,TGTGCCAGCTCACCACCGGGGTCAAGCAATGAGCAGTTCTTC
TRBD1,TRBJ1-4,TRBV27,few,CASSLDRGRGKLFF,TGTGCCAGCAGCCTGGACAGGGGCCGCGGAAAACTGTTTTTT
TRBD1,TRBJ1-2,TRBV20-1,NA,CSARDHRGGYGYTF,TGCAGTGCTAGAGACCACAGGGGTGGCTATGGCTACACCTTC
TRBD1,TRBJ2-5,TRBV7-2,NA,CASSLDLHRGETQYF,TGTGCCAGCAGCTTAGACCTCCACAGGGGAGAGACCCAGTACTTC
NA,TRBJ1-5,TRBV6-2/TRBV6-3,NA,CASSYSRESVRGNQPQHF,TGTGCCAGCAGTTATTCTCGGGAAAGCGTCAGGGGCAATCAGCCCCAGCATTTT
NA,TRBJ1-2,TRBV20-1,many,CSASTVEDNYGYTF,TGCAGTGCTAGTACCGTTGAAGATAACTATGGCTACACCTTC
NA,TRBJ2-2,TRBV20-1,NA,CSAKTGFTGELFF,TGCAGTGCTAAGACAGGATTCACCGGGGAGCTGTTTTTT
NA,TRBJ1-2,TRBV10-3,NA,CAIDDRTTYGYTF,TGTGCCATCGACGACAGGACTACCTATGGCTACACCTTC
NA,TRBJ2-5,TRBV7-9,many,CASSGQGYRETQYF,TGTGCCTCGTCCGGGCAGGGGTATCGGGAGACCCAGTACTTC
NA,TRBJ2-7,TRBV5-1,few,CASSLAPGLGGNEQYF,TGCGCCAGCAGCTTGGCCCCGGGACTTGGAGGTAACGAGCAGTACTTC
NA,TRBJ1-2,TRBV2,many,CASSDRDIGGYTF,TGTGCCAGCAGTGACCGGGACATTGGTGGCTACACCTTC
NA,TRBJ2-1,TRBV7-2,few,CASSFRGANYYNEQFF,TGTGCCAGCAGCTTCCGGGGGGCCAATTACTACAATGAGCAGTTCTTC